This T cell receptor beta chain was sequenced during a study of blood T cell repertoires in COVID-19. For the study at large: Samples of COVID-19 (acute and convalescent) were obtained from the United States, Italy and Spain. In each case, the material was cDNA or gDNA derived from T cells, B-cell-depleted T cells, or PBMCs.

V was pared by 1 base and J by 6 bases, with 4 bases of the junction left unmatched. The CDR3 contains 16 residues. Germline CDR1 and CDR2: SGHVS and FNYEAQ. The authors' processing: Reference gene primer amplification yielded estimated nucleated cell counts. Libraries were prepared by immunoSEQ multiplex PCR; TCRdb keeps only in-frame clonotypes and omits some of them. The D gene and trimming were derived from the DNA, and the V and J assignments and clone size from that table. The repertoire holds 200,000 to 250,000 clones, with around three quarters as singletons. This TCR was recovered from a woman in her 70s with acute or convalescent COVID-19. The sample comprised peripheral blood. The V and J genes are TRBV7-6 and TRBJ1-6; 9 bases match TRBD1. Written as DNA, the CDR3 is TGTGCCAGCAGCTTAGTTATGGGACAGGGTAATTCACCCCTCCACTTT. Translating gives CASSLVMGQGNSPLHF.